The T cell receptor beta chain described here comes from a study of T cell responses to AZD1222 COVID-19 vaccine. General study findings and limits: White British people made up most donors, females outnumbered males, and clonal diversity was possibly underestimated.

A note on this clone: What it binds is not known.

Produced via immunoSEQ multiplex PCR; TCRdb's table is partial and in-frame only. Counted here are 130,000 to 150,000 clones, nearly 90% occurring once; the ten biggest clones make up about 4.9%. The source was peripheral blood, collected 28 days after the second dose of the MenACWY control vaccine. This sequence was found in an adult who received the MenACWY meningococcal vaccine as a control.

In nucleotides, the CDR3 is TGTGCCAGCCAGAAAGACTCGATCTACGAGCAGTACTTC. Its translation is CASQKDSIYEQYF. The chain is built from TRBV27 and TRBJ2-7; no clear D gene. The CDR3 is made up of 13 amino acids. V was shortened by 8 bases and J by 3 bases, with 14 bases between the two germline ends. CDR1 is MNHEY and CDR2 is SMNVEV in the germline V gene (reference sequence).